Described below is a single T cell receptor beta chain sequence and its context. This record belongs to a study of CD8 T cells in Susac syndrome. The CDR3 loop spans 17 amino acids. CDR1 and CDR2 from the germline V gene are SGHVS and FQNEAQ. The V gene lost 0 bases and the J gene lost 2 bases, with 14 bases spanning the gap. With random hexamers, reverse transcription was performed on about 0.5 to 1 ug of RNA. The authors amplified TCR beta CDR3 across 54 Vbeta and 13 Jbeta using immunoSEQ multiplex PCR. TCRdb reanalysed the immunoSEQ multiplex PCR reads using MiXCR and keeps one entry per CDR3 protein. This sample yields fewer than 65,000 distinct CDR3 sequences, of which 85% to 95% are seen a single time; nearly 0.2% belongs to the top ten.

The TCR was taken from a human donor in good health. The chain employs TRBV7-8 and TRBJ1-3; D call uncertain. Sequenced input: CD8+ T cells from PBMCs. The CDR3, as DNA: TGTGCCAGCAGCTTAGCAGGATGGGAGTTCGCTGGAAACACCATATATTTT. Translated, it gives CASSLAGWEFAGNTIYF.